The source of this T cell receptor (beta chain) is a study of cytomegalovirus exposure and HLA in healthy donors. Whole-study results and caveats: Rarity characterized most TCR sequences, yet some public TCRs appeared in many donors. The study labeled under 200 TCR beta chains cytomegalovirus-associated. Later on, an analysis tied approximately 17,000 TCR beta sequences to HLA alleles at 0.05 false discovery rate. A likely sequencing artifact accounted for one observed cluster of highly shared sequence variants.

The PCR was carried out with 60 Vbeta primers and 13 Jbeta primers. Sequencing used immunoSEQ multiplex PCR; TCRdb keeps in-frame clones, though not all of them. This sample has roughly 200,000 clones, with 9.5% found just once. Remarks on this clone: The antigen remains undetermined.

The CDR3 covers 16 residues. Germline V gene lookup returns CDR1 SEHNR and CDR2 FQNEAQ (reference sequence). The trim removed 0 bases at V and 2 bases at J, leaving 6 bases unmatched. The sample was PBMCs. The sequence was obtained from a young woman in good health and CMV-seropositive. The chain links TRBV7-9 to TRBJ2-7; TRBD1 aligns across 8 bases. The CDR3 DNA sequence: TGTGCCAGCAGCTTAGCGTTTCAGGGGGCGGCCTACGAGCAGTACTTC. This encodes CASSLAFQGAAYEQYF.